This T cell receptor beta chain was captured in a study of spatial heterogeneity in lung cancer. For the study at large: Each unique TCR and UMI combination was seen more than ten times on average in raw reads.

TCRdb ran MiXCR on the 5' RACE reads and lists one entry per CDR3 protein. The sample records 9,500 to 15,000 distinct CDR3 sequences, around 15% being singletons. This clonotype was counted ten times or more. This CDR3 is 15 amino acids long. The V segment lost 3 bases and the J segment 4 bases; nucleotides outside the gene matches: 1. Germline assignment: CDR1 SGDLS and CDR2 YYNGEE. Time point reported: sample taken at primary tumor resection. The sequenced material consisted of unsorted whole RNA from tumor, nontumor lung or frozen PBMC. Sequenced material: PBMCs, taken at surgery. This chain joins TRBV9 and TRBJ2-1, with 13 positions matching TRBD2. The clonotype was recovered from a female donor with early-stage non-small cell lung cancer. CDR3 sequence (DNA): TGTGCCAGCAGCGGGACTAGCGGGAGTTACAATGAGCAGTTCTTC. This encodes CASSGTSGSYNEQFF.